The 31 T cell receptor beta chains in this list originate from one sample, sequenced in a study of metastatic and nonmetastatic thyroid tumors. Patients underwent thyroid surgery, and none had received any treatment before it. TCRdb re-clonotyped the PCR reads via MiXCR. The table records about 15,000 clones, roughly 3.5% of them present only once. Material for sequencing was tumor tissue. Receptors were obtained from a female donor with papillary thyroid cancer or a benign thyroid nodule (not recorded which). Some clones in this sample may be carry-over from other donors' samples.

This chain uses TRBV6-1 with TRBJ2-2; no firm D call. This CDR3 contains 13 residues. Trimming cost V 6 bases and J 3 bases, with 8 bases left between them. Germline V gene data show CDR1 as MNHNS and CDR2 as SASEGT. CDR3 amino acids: CASSQDDTGELFF. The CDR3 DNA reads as TGTGCCAGCAGCCAGGACGACACCGGGGAGCTGTTTTTT.

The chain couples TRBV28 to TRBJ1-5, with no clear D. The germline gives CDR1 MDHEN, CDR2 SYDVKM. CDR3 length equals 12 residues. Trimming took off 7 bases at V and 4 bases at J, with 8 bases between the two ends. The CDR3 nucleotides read TGTGCCAGCATAACGATGAATCAGCCCCAGCATTTT. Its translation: CASITMNQPQHF.

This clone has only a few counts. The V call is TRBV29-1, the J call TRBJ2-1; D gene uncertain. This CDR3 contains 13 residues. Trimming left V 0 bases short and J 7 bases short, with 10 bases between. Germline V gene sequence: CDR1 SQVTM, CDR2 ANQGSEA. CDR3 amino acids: CSVEETSKNEQFF. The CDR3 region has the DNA TGCAGCGTTGAAGAGACCTCGAAAAATGAGCAGTTCTTC.

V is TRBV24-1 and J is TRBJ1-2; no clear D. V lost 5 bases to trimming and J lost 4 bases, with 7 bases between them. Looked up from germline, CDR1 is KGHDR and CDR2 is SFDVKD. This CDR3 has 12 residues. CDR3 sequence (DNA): TGTGCCACCAGTGGGGATTCCTATGGCTACACCTTC. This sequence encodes CATSGDSYGYTF.

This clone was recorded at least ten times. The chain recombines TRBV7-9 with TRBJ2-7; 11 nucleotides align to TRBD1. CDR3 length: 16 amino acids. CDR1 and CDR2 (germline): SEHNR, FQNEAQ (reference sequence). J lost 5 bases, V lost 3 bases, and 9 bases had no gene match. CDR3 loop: CASSLSGGTGGNEQYF. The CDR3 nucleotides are TGTGCCAGCAGCTTGTCGGGGGGGACAGGGGGGAACGAGCAGTACTTC.

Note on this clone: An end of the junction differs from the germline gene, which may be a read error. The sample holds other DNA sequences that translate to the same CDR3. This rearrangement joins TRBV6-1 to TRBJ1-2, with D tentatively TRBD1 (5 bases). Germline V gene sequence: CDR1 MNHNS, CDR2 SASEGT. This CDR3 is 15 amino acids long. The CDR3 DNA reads TGCGCCAGCAGTGAACCAGACAGAATAAACTATGGCTACACCTTC. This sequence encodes CASSEPDRINYGYTF.

The CDR3 region has the DNA TGTGCCAGCAGTGCAGGGTTGGGCTACACCTTC. It encodes CASSAGLGYTF. The chain links TRBV6-1 to TRBJ1-2; D possibly corresponds to TRBD1 (5 bases). V lost 4 bases and J lost 8, with 8 bases in between. The CDR3 length is 11 residues. Looked up from germline, CDR1 is MNHNS and CDR2 is SASEGT.

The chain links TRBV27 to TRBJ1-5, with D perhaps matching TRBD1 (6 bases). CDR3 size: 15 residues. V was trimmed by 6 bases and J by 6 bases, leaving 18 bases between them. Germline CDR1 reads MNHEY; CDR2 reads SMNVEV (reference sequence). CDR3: CASSQGPEAGQPQHF. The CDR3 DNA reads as TGTGCCAGCAGCCAGGGGCCCGAAGCGGGTCAGCCCCAGCATTTT.

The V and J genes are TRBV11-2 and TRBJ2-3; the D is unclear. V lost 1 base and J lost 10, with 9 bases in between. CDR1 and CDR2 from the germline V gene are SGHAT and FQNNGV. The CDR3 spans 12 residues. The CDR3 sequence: CASSLGLGSQYF. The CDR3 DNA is TGTGCCAGCAGCTTAGGGCTAGGTTCGCAGTATTTT.

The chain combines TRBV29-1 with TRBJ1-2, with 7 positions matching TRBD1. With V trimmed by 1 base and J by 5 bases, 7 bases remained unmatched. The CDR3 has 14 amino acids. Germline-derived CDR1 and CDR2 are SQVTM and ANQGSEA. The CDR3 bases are TGCAGCGTTGAAGGAGGGGGCCTAGGATATGGCTACACCTTC. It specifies CSVEGGGLGYGYTF.

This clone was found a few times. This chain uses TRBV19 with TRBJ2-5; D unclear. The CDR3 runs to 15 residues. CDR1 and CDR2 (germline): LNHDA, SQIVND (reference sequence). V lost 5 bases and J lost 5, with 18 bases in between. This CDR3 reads CASSSRLGFGETQYF. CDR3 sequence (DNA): TGTGCCAGTAGTTCCCGACTTGGGTTCGGGGAGACCCAGTACTTC. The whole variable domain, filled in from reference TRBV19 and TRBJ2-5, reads DGGITQSPKYLFRKEGQNVTLSCEQNLNHDAMYWYRQDPGQGLRLIYYSQIVNDFQKGDIAEGYSVSREKKESFPLTVTSAQKNPTAFYLCASSSRLGFGETQYFGPGTRLLVL.

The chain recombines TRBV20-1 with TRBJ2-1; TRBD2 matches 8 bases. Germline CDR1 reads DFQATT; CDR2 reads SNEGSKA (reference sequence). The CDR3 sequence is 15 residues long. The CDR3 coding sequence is TGCAGCGGAAAACCGGGACTAGGTCTGACCAATGAGCAGTTCTTC. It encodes CSGKPGLGLTNEQFF.

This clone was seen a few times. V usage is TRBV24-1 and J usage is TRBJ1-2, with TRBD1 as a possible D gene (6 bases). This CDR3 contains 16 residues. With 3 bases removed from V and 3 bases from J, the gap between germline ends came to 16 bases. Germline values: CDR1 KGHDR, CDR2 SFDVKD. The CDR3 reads CATSDRGQGADYGYTF. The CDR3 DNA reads TGTGCCACCAGTGATAGGGGACAAGGGGCGGACTATGGCTACACCTTC.

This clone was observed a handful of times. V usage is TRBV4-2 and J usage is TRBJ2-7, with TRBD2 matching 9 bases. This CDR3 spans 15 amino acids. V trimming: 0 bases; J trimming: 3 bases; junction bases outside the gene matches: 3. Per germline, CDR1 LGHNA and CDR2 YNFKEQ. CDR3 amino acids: CASSQEFSGSYEQYF. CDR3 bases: TGTGCCAGCAGCCAAGAGTTTAGCGGGAGCTACGAGCAGTACTTC.

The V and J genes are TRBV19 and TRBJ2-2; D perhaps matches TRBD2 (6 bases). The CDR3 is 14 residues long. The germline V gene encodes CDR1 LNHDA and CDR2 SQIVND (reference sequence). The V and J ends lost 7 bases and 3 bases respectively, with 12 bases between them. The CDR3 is CASTNGGDTGELFF. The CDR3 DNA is TGTGCCAGTACCAATGGAGGGGACACCGGGGAGCTGTTTTTT.

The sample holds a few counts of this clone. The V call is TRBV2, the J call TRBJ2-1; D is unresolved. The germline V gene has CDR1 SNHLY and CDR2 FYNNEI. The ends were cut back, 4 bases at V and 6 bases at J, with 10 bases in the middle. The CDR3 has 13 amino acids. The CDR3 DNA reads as TGTGCCAGCAGTGCTACTGCCTCCAATGAGCAGTTCTTC. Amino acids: CASSATASNEQFF.

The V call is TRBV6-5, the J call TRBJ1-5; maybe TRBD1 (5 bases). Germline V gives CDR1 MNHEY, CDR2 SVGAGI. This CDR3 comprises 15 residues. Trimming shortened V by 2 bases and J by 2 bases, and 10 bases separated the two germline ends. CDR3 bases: TGTGCCAGCAGTTACGCGGGGGGAGGCAATCAGCCCCAGCATTTT. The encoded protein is CASSYAGGGNQPQHF.

The CDR3 region is CSARDRTDEAFF. The CDR3 region has the DNA TGCAGTGCTAGAGATAGGACAGATGAAGCTTTCTTT. The chain uses TRBV20-1 and TRBJ1-1; a possible D gene is TRBD1 (6 bases). Germline-derived CDR1 and CDR2 are DFQATT and SNEGSKA (reference sequence). The CDR3 loop spans 12 amino acids. V lost 0 bases and J 7 bases, leaving 9 bases between the germline ends.

CDR3 sequence (DNA): TGTGCCAGCAGTTTACCGAGAAGACTCGACCTGAACACTGAAGCTTTCTTT. Translating gives CASSLPRRLDLNTEAFF. The gene calls are TRBV28 and TRBJ1-1; D is ambiguous. The CDR3 is 17 residues long. Germline CDR1 is MDHEN and CDR2 is SYDVKM. V lost 2 bases and J 0 bases, leaving 16 bases between the germline ends.

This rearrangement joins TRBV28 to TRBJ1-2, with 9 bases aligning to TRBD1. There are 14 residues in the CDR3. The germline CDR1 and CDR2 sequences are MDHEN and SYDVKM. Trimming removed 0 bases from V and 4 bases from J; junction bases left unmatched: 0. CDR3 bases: TGTGCCAGCAGTTTATGGACAGGGGGCTATGGCTACACCTTC. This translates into CASSLWTGGYGYTF.

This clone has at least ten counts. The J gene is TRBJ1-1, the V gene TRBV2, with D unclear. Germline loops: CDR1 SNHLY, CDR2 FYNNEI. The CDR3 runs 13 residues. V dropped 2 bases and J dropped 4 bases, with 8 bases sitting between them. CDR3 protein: CASSEWYSTEAFF. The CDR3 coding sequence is TGTGCCAGCAGTGAATGGTACAGCACTGAAGCTTTCTTT.

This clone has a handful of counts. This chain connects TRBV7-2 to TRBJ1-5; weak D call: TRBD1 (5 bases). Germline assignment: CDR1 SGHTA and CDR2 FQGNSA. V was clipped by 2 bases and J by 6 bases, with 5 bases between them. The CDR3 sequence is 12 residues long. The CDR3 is CASSLQGQPQHF. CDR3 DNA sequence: TGTGCCAGCAGCTTACAGGGTCAGCCCCAGCATTTT.

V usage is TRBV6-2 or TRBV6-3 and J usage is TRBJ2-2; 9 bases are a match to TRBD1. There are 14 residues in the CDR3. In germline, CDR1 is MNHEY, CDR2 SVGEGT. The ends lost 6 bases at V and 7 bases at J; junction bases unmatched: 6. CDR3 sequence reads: CASRWTGEVGELFF. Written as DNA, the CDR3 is TGTGCCAGCAGGTGGACAGGGGAAGTCGGGGAGCTGTTTTTT.

The CDR3 sequence is CASSSGGAISGNTIYF. For the CDR3, the DNA is TGTGCCAGCAGTTCCGGAGGGGCGATCTCTGGAAACACCATATATTTT. The chain combines TRBV27 with TRBJ1-3, with D possibly TRBD1 on 5 matching bases. This CDR3 has 16 residues. The germline V and J ends were trimmed by 4 bases and 0 bases, with 13 bases remaining between them. Germline V gene data show CDR1 as MNHEY and CDR2 as SMNVEV (reference sequence).

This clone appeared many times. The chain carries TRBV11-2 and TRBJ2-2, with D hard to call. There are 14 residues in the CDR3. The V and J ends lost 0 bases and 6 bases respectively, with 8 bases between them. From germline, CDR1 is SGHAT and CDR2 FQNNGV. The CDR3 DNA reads TGTGCCAGCAGCTTAGATGAAGTTTCCGGGGAGCTGTTTTTT. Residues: CASSLDEVSGELFF.

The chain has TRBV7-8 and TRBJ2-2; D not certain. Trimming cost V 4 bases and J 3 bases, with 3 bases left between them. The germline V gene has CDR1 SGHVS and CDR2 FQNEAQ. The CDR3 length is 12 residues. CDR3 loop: CASSSYTGELFF. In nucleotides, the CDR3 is TGTGCCAGCAGCTCCTACACCGGGGAGCTGTTTTTT.

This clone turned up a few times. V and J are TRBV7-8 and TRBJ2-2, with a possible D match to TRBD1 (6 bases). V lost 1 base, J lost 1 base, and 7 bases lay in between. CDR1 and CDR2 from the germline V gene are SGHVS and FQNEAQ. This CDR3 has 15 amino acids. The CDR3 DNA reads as TGTGCCAGCAGCTTAGGGACAGTGAACACCGGGGAGCTGTTTTTT. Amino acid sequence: CASSLGTVNTGELFF.

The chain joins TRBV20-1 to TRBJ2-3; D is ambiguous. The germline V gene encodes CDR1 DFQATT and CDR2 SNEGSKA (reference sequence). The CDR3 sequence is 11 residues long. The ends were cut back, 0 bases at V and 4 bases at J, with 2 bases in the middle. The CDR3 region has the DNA TGCAGTGCTAGAGAGGCAGATACGCAGTATTTT. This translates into CSAREADTQYF.

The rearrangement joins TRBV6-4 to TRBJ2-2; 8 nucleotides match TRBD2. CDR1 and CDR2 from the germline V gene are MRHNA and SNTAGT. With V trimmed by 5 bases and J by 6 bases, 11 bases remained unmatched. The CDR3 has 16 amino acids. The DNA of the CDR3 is TGTGCCAGCAGTCCCGGGGTAGCGGGAATCGCCGGGGAGCTGTTTTTT. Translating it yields CASSPGVAGIAGELFF.

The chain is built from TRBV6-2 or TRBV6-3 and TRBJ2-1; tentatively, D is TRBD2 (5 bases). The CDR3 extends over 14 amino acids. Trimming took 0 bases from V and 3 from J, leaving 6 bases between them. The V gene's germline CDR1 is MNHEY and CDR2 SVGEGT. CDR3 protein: CASSYSRVYNEQFF. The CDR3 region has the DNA TGTGCCAGCAGTTACTCGAGGGTCTACAATGAGCAGTTCTTC.

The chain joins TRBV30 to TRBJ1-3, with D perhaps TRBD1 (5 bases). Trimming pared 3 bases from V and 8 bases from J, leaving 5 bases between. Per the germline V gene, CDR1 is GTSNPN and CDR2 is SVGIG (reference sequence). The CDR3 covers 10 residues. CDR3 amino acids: CAWRGDTIYF. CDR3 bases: TGTGCCTGGAGAGGGGACACCATATATTTT.